Below, 21 T cell receptor beta chains from the same sample are listed, as sequenced in a study of spatial heterogeneity in lung cancer. TCRdb reanalysed the 5' RACE reads using MiXCR and keeps one entry per CDR3 protein. The table records 85,000 to 100,000 distinct CDR3 sequences, over 9.5% of them present only once. The sample's time point: sample taken at primary tumor resection. Whole RNA came from tumor, nontumor lung or frozen PBMC and was sequenced without being sorted. Sequencing used PBMCs, obtained at surgery. Receptors originate from a male donor with early-stage non-small cell lung cancer.

This clonotype was observed at least ten times. The chain joins TRBV6-2 or TRBV6-3 to TRBJ2-7; D might be TRBD1 (5 bases). Germline CDR1 is MNHEY and CDR2 is SVGEGT. Trimming took off 4 bases at V and 6 bases at J, with 13 bases between the two ends. This CDR3 spans 13 amino acids. DNA for the CDR3: TGTGCCAGCAGTTTTATCAGGGCGAGCGAGCAGTACTTC. Encoded protein: CASSFIRASEQYF.

The chain recombines TRBV7-3 with TRBJ2-5; 7 nucleotides align to TRBD2. CDR1 is SGHTA, CDR2 FQGTGA, per germline. The CDR3 is made up of 15 amino acids. The ends lost 5 bases at V and 1 base at J; junction bases unmatched: 7. The CDR3 spells CASSPSGIPQETQYF. The CDR3 DNA sequence: TGTGCCAGCAGCCCCAGCGGGATTCCCCAAGAGACCCAGTACTTC.

Only a few counts were recorded for this clonotype. The chain couples TRBV28 to TRBJ2-1, with D unresolved. CDR3 length: 14 amino acids. Trimming removed 5 bases at V and 5 bases at J, with 13 bases between. The germline gives CDR1 MDHEN, CDR2 SYDVKM. CDR3 protein: CASSSRVSNNEQFF. The CDR3 DNA sequence: TGTGCCAGCAGTAGCAGAGTTTCAAACAATGAGCAGTTCTTC.

There are many counts of this clonotype. The chain couples TRBV29-1 to TRBJ2-7; 8 bases align to TRBD1. The CDR3 extends over 14 amino acids. The trim removed 6 bases at V and 3 bases at J, leaving 10 bases unmatched. Germline CDR1 reads SQVTM; CDR2 reads ANQGSEA. CDR3: CSVYLNRGNYEQYF. The DNA of the CDR3 is TGCAGCGTCTACCTTAACAGGGGGAACTACGAGCAGTACTTC.

Many counts were recorded for this clonotype. This sequence joins TRBV29-1 and TRBJ1-4, with D perhaps matching TRBD1 (5 bases). Germline values: CDR1 SQVTM, CDR2 ANQGSEA. The V and J ends lost 7 bases and 5 bases respectively, with 14 bases between them. CDR3 size: 13 residues. CDR3 residues: CSALGRENEKLFF. The CDR3 DNA follows: TGCAGCGCCCTTGGCAGGGAGAATGAAAAACTGTTTTTT.

The J gene is TRBJ2-1, the V gene TRBV12-5; no firm D call. Trimming removed 5 bases at V and 5 bases at J, with 10 bases between. Germline CDR1 reads LGHNT; CDR2 reads FRNRAP. The CDR3 totals 13 residues. The CDR3 spells CASGPDLHNEQFF. The CDR3 DNA sequence: TGTGCTAGTGGTCCGGATCTCCACAATGAGCAGTTCTTC.

This clonotype showed up just a few times. The chain is built from TRBV29-1 and TRBJ2-5, with TRBD1 matching 12 bases. The V gene end was trimmed by 6 bases and the J gene end by 5 bases; junction bases not matched to a gene: 7. CDR1 is SQVTM and CDR2 is ANQGSEA in the germline V gene. The CDR3 is 14 amino acids. The CDR3 loop is CSVTRGTGGETQYF. CDR3 coding DNA: TGCAGCGTCACACGGGGGACAGGGGGCGAGACCCAGTACTTC.

This clonotype was found a few times. This sequence joins TRBV6-2 or TRBV6-3 and TRBJ2-3; D is possibly TRBD1 (5 bases). V was shortened by 2 bases and J by 0 bases, with 9 bases between the two germline ends. Germline lookup yields CDR1 MNHEY and CDR2 SVGEGT. The CDR3 consists of 15 residues. The chain's CDR3 is CASSYGHSSTDTQYF. Here the CDR3 DNA reads TGTGCCAGCAGTTACGGACACTCTAGCACAGATACGCAGTATTTT.

The chain couples TRBV5-1 to TRBJ2-1; 8 bases fit TRBD1. Per germline, CDR1 SGHRS and CDR2 YFSETQ. The CDR3 is 14 amino acids. After removal of 10 bases from V and 7 bases from J, the junction contained 13 bases not matched to a gene. The DNA for the CDR3 is TGCGCCGTGTCCACGCAGGGGGCGGATAATGAGCAGTTCTTC. Translating it yields CAVSTQGADNEQFF.

This clonotype was detected only a few times. The rearrangement links TRBV28 to TRBJ2-3; a weak D match, TRBD2 (7 bases). This CDR3 has 15 amino acids. The germline gives CDR1 MDHEN, CDR2 SYDVKM. Trimming cost V 11 bases and J 4 bases, with 22 bases left between them. This CDR3 reads CAVATGGRWADTQYF. The CDR3 nucleotides are TGTGCCGTAGCGACCGGGGGGCGCTGGGCAGATACGCAGTATTTT.

The chain recombines TRBV3-1 with TRBJ2-7; D may be TRBD2 (7 bases). CDR3 length: 15 residues. Trimming shortened V by 7 bases and J by 4 bases, and 20 bases separated the two germline ends. Germline loops: CDR1 LGHDT, CDR2 YNNKEL (reference sequence). The DNA for the CDR3 is TGTGCCAGCACTCTGGCGGGGGCACAGGATTACGAGCAGTACTTC. Protein sequence: CASTLAGAQDYEQYF.

This clonotype has a count of ten or more. The V call is TRBV4-3, the J call TRBJ2-3; D gene uncertain. The germline V gene encodes CDR1 LGHNA and CDR2 YSLEER. V was cut by 0 bases and J by 1 base, with 11 bases left in between. The CDR3 is made up of 16 amino acids. The CDR3 sequence: CASSQDRTKRTDTQYF. The CDR3 nucleotides are TGCGCCAGCAGCCAAGATAGGACCAAGCGCACAGATACGCAGTATTTT.

This rearrangement joins TRBV6-2 or TRBV6-3 to TRBJ2-1; 11 nucleotides agree with TRBD2. Germline CDR1 MNHEY, CDR2 SVGEGT. The J segment lost 7 bases and the V segment lost 7 bases, leaving 15 bases of the junction unmatched. CDR3 length: 17 residues. The CDR3 DNA is TGTGCCAGCAACCAGGAACTACTAGCGGGAGTCGGGAATGAGCAGTTCTTC. It is translated as CASNQELLAGVGNEQFF.

This clonotype was observed a handful of times. The rearrangement joins TRBV27 to TRBJ2-7; 9 bases are a match to TRBD2. The V segment lost 5 bases and the J segment 3 bases; nucleotides outside the gene matches: 11. This CDR3 has 16 amino acids. CDR1 is MNHEY and CDR2 is SMNVEV in the germline V gene (reference sequence). The CDR3 sequence: CASSSLAAGGFYEQYF. The CDR3 DNA reads as TGTGCCAGCAGTAGCTTGGCGGCGGGGGGGTTCTACGAGCAGTACTTC.

This rearrangement joins TRBV11-2 to TRBJ2-3; TRBD2 might be the D (6 bases). V shed 5 bases and J shed 7 bases, with 22 bases lying between them. In germline, CDR1 is SGHAT, CDR2 FQNNGV. The CDR3 covers 16 residues. CDR3 sequence reads: CASSPRKDSGQNTQYF. The CDR3 nucleotides are TGTGCCAGCAGCCCGCGGAAAGACAGCGGGCAGAATACGCAGTATTTT.

This clonotype appeared once. The chain recombines TRBV7-2 with TRBJ2-3; D possibly corresponds to TRBD1 (5 bases). Germline V gene sequence: CDR1 SGHTA, CDR2 FQGNSA. Trimming stripped 5 bases from V and 2 bases from J, with 14 bases between. The CDR3 length is 15 residues. The chain's CDR3 is CASSRRQGYTDTQYF. The CDR3 nucleotides read TGTGCCAGCAGCCGCCGCCAGGGCTACACAGATACGCAGTATTTT.

This clonotype turned up a few times. The rearrangement uses TRBV20-1 and TRBJ2-3; 15 bases agree with TRBD2. J lost 3 bases, V lost 5 bases, and 9 bases had no gene match. The CDR3 totals 17 residues. From germline, CDR1 is DFQATT and CDR2 SNEGSKA (reference sequence). DNA for the CDR3: TGCAGTGCTCCTCCGGGACTAGCGGGGGGTGGGACAGATACGCAGTATTTT. Amino acids: CSAPPGLAGGGTDTQYF.

The V call is TRBV30, the J call TRBJ1-1; the D is unclear. The CDR3 contains 11 residues. Germline values: CDR1 GTSNPN, CDR2 SVGIG (reference sequence). Trimming took off 5 bases at V and 5 bases at J, with 9 bases between the two ends. Here the CDR3 reads CAWRRETEAFF. The CDR3, as DNA: TGTGCCTGGCGGCGCGAGACTGAAGCTTTCTTT.

This chain joins TRBV29-1 and TRBJ2-5; D not resolved. Trimming took 2 bases from V and 0 from J, leaving 4 bases between them. Germline values: CDR1 SQVTM, CDR2 ANQGSEA. This CDR3 has 12 amino acids. Here the CDR3 DNA reads TGCAGCGTTGAAACAGACCAAGAGACCCAGTACTTC. Its translation is CSVETDQETQYF.

Many counts were recorded for this clonotype. The chain couples TRBV6-2 or TRBV6-3 to TRBJ2-2, with D unresolved. Trimming removed 6 bases from V and 2 bases from J, with 7 bases in between. The CDR3 consists of 13 residues. Germline loops: CDR1 MNHEY, CDR2 SVGEGT. The CDR3 spells CASSSENTGELFF. The CDR3 bases are TGTGCCAGCAGCAGCGAAAACACCGGGGAGCTGTTTTTT.

This clonotype was counted only a few times. The chain employs TRBV24-1 and TRBJ2-7; D unclear. V was clipped by 5 bases and J by 4 bases, with 14 bases between them. CDR1 and CDR2 (germline): KGHDR, SFDVKD. The CDR3 consists of 14 residues. CDR3 residues: CATSAGGFGYEQYF. CDR3 DNA sequence: TGTGCCACCAGTGCTGGTGGGTTTGGGTACGAGCAGTACTTC.